The T cell receptor (beta chain) described here comes from a study of vaccination effects on CD4 cells after COVID-19. At the level of the study: Post-vaccine draws lagged the second dose by a median of 72 days.

In the case of this clone: Its antigen is as yet unknown.

Ahead of sequencing, the ViraFEST assay grew antigen-specific CD4+ T cells using viral peptide pools. Culturing for about ten days preceded CD4+ T cell isolation. Participants received two doses of either the BNT162b2 or mRNA-1273 vaccine. Nucleocapsid antibody tests were negative, and the vaccine recipients had no prior SARS-CoV-2 infection. IL-2 medium took the place of half the medium on both days 3 and 7. The J segment lost 10 bases and the V segment lost 3 bases, leaving 5 bases of the junction unmatched. The CDR3 runs 12 residues. CDR1 SGHRS and CDR2 YFSETQ come from the germline V gene. TCRdb's copy holds only in-frame clones and misses some; the assay was immunoSEQ multiplex PCR. The table records about 69,000 clones, about 80% of them present only once.

The receptor's source is a human donor who received a COVID-19 vaccine. The chain combines TRBV5-1 with TRBJ1-2; TRBD1 matches at 8 bases. The sample consisted of CD4+ T cells from PBMCs cultured with HCoV-OC43 spike peptides, taken after COVID-19 vaccination. Subset in this sample: HCoV-OC43 spike overlapping peptide pool stimulation. Here the CDR3 DNA reads TGCGCCAGCAGCTCATCGACAGGGGACTACACCTTC. Its translation is CASSSSTGDYTF.